This TCR beta chain was identified during a study of CD8 T cells in ankylosing spondylitis. TCRdb analysed the 5' RACE reads with MiXCR anew, one entry per CDR3 protein. The sample includes 200,000 to 250,000 distinct CDR3 sequences, roughly 10% seen only once; the top ten take less than 7.5%. This clonotype has only a few counts. Germline V gives CDR1 DFQATT, CDR2 SNEGSKA (reference sequence). The length of the CDR3 is 14 residues. V was pared by 3 bases and J by 6 bases, with 14 bases between. The receptor comes from a male donor with ankylosing spondylitis or in good health (not recorded which). Sample: blood, either unsorted or a sorted T cell fraction (not recorded which). This chain links TRBV20-1 with TRBJ2-2, with no clear D. The CDR3 region is CSASAEPRAGELFF. DNA of the CDR3: TGCAGTGCTAGTGCGGAACCTCGGGCCGGGGAGCTGTTTTTT.